Shown below are 2 T cell receptor beta chains from a single sample sequenced in a study of blood T cells in healthy people across ages. Primed by a sample-barcoded 5' primer and a J-beta primer mix, a second PCR proceeded for about 6 to 11 cycles. TCRdb re-called the 5' RACE reads with MiXCR, one entry per CDR3 protein. Counted here are approximately 1.5 million distinct CDR3 sequences, 30% to 40% occurring once; the ten biggest clones make up about 11%. The material sequenced was blood. Receptor source: a woman aged 30 to 39 in good health.

This chain links TRBV7-9 with TRBJ1-6; unclear D gene. The CDR3 has 11 amino acids. With 5 bases removed from V and 14 bases from J, the gap between germline ends came to 10 bases. Germline-derived CDR1 and CDR2 are SEHNR and FQNEAQ (reference sequence). CDR3 protein: CASSIGLSLHF. The CDR3, as DNA: TGTGCCAGCAGCATAGGGTTGTCCCTCCACTTT. The full variable domain, completed using reference TRBV7-9 and TRBJ1-6, is DTGVSQNPRHKITKRGQNVTFRCDPISEHNRLYWYRQTLGQGPEFLTYFQNEAQLEKSRLLSDRFSAERPKGSFSTLEIQRTEQGDSAMYLCASSIGLSLHFGNGTRLTVT.

This clonotype was counted ten times or more. V usage is TRBV4-1 and J usage is TRBJ1-5, with D possibly matching TRBD1 (6 bases). Germline V gives CDR1 MGHRA, CDR2 YSYEKL. The V end lost 0 bases, the J end lost 4 bases, and 7 bases lay between the germline ends. This CDR3 region has 14 residues. The CDR3 region is CASSQDRGNQPQHF. CDR3 bases: TGCGCCAGCAGCCAAGACAGGGGAAATCAGCCCCAGCATTTT.